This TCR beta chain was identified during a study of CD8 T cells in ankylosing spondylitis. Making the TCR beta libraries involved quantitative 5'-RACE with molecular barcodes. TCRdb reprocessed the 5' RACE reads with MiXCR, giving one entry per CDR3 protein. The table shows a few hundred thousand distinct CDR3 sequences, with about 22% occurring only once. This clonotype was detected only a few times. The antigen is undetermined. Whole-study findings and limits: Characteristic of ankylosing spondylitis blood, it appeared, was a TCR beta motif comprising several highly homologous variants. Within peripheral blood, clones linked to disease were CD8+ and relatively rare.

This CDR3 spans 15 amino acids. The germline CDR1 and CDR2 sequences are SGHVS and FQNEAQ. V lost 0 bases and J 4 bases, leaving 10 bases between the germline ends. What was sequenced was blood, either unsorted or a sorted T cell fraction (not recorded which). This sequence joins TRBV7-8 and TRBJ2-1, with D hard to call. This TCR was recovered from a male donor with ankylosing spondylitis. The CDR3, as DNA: TGTGCCAGCAGCTTAGCGGCTTCCGAGTACAATGAGCAGTTCTTC. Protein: CASSLAASEYNEQFF.